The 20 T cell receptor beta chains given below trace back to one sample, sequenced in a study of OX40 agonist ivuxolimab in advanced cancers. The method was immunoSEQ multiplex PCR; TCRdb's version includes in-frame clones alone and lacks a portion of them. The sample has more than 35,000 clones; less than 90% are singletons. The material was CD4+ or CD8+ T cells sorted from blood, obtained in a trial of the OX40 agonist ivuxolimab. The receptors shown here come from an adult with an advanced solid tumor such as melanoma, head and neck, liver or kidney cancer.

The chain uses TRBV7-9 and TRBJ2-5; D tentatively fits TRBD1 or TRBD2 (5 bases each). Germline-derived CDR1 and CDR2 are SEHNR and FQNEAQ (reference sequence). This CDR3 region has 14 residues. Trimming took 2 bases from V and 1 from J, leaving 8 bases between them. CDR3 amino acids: CASSLLGPQETQYF. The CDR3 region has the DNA TGTGCCAGCAGCTTACTGGGACCCCAAGAGACCCAGTACTTC.

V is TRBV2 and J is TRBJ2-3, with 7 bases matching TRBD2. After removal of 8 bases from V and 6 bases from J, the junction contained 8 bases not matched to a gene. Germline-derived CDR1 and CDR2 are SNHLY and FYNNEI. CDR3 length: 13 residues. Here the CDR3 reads CASLGGVGDTQYF. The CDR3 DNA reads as TGTGCCAGCTTGGGGGGGGTCGGGGATACGCAGTATTTT.

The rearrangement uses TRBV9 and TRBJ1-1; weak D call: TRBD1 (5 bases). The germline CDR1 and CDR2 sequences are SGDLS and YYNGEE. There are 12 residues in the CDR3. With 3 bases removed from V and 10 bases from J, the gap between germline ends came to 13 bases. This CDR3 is CASSEGAGLAFF. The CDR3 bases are TGTGCCAGCAGCGAAGGGGCGGGGTTAGCTTTCTTT.

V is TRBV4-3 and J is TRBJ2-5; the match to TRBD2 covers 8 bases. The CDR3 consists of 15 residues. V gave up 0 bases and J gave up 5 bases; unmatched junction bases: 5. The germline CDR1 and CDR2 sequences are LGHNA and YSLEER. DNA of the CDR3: TGCGCCAGCAGCCAAGAGGCGCGGGGGGCGGAGACCCAGTACTTC. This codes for CASSQEARGAETQYF.

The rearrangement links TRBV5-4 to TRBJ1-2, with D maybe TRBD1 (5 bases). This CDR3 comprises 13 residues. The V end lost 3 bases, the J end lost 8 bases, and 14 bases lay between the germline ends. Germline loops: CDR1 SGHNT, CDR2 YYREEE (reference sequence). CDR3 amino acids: CASSSGTYGGYTF. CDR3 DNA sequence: TGTGCCAGCAGCTCCGGGACCTATGGCGGCTACACCTTC.

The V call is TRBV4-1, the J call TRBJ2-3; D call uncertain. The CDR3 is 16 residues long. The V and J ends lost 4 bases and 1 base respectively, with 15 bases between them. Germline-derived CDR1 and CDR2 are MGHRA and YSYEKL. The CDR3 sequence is CASSPWRSSGTDTQYF. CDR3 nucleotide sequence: TGCGCCAGCAGCCCATGGCGGAGCTCCGGCACAGATACGCAGTATTTT.

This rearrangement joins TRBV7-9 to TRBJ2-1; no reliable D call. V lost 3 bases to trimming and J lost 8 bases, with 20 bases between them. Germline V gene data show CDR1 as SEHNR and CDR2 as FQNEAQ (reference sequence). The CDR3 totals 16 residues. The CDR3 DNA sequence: TGTGCCAGCAGCTTCCTCAGAGGTCTAGGTGTCGATGAGCAGTTCTTC. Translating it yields CASSFLRGLGVDEQFF. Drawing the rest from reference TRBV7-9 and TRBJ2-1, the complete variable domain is DTGVSQNPRHKITKRGQNVTFRCDPISEHNRLYWYRQTLGQGPEFLTYFQNEAQLEKSRLLSDRFSAERPKGSFSTLEIQRTEQGDSAMYLCASSFLRGLGVDEQFFGPGTRLTVL.

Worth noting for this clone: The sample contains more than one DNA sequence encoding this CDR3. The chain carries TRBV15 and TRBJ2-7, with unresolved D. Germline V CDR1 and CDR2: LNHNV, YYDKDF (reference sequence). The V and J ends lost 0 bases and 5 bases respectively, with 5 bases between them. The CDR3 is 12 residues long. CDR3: CATSRDEDEQYF. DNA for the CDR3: TGTGCCACCAGCAGAGATGAGGACGAGCAGTACTTC.

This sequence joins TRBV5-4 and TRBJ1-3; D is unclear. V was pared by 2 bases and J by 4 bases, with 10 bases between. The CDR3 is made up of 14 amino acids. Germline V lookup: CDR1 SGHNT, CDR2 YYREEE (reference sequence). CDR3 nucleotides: TGTGCCAGCAGCTTCGACCAGATCGGAAACACCATATATTTT. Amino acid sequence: CASSFDQIGNTIYF.

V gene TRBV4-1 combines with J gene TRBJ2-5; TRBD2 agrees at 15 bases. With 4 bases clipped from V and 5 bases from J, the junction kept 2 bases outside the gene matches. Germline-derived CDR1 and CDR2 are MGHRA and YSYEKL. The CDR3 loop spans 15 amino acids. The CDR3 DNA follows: TGCGCCAGCAGCCCAGGACTAGCGGGGGGGGAGACCCAGTACTTC. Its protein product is CASSPGLAGGETQYF.

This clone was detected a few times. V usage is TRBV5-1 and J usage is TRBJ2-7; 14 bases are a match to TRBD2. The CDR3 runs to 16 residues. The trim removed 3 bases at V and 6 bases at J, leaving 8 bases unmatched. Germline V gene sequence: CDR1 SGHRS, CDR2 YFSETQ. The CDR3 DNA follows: TGCGCCAGCAGCTCCCTGGGACTAGCGGGAGAGGGCGAGCAGTACTTC. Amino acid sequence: CASSSLGLAGEGEQYF.

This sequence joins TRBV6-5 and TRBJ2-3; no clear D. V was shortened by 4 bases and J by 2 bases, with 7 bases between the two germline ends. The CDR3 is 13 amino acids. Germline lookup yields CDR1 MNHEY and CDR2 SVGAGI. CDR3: CASSLFATDTQYF. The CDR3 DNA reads TGTGCCAGCAGTTTATTCGCCACAGATACGCAGTATTTT.

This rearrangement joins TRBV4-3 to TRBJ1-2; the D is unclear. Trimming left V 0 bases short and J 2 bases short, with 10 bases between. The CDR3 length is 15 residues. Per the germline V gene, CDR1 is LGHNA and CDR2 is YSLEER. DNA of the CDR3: TGCGCCAGCAGCCAAGATTTTCCGGGGAACTATGGCTACACCTTC. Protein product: CASSQDFPGNYGYTF.

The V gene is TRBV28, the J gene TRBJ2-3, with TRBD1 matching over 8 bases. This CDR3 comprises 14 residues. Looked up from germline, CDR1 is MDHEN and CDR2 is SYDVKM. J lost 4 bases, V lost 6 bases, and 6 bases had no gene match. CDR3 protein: CASSQDRVADTQYF. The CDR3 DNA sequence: TGTGCCAGCAGCCAGGACAGGGTCGCAGATACGCAGTATTTT. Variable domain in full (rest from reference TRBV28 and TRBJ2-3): DVKVTQSSRYLVKRTGEKVFLECVQDMDHENMFWYRQDPGLGLRLIYFSYDVKMKEKGDIPEGYSVSREKKERFSLILESASTNQTSMYLCASSQDRVADTQYFGPGTRLTVL.

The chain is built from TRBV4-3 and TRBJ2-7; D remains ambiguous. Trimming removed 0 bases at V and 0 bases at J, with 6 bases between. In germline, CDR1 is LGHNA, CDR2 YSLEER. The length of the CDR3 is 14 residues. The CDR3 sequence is CASSQDYGSYEQYF. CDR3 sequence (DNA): TGCGCCAGCAGCCAAGACTACGGCTCCTACGAGCAGTACTTC.

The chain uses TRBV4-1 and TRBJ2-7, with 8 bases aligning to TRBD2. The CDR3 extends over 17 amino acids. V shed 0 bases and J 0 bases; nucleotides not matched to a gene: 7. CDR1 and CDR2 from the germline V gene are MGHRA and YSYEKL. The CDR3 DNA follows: TGCGCCAGCAGCCAAGATGAACTAGCGGAGATCTCCTACGAGCAGTACTTC. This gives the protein CASSQDELAEISYEQYF.

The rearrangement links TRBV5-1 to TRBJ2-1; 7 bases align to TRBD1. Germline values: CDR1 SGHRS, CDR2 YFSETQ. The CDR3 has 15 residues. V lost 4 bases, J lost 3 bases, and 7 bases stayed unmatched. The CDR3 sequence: CASSQGDSLYNEQFF. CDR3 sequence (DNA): TGCGCCAGCAGCCAGGGGGACAGCCTCTACAATGAGCAGTTCTTC.

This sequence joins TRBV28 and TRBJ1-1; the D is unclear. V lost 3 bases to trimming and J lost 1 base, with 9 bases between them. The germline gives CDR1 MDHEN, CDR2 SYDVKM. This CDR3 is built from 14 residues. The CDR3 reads CASSLPMWNTEAFF. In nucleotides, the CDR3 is TGTGCCAGCAGTTTGCCTATGTGGAACACTGAAGCTTTCTTT.

The CDR3 protein is CSVRGISGTAYSIQYEQYF. CDR3 DNA: TGCAGCGTTAGAGGAATTTCGGGGACTGCCTACTCGATACAATACGAGCAGTACTTC. The V and J genes are TRBV29-1 and TRBJ2-7; D may be TRBD2 (6 bases). This CDR3 has 19 amino acids. CDR1 and CDR2 (germline): SQVTM, ANQGSEA. V gave up 5 bases and J gave up 4 bases, with 33 bases separating them.

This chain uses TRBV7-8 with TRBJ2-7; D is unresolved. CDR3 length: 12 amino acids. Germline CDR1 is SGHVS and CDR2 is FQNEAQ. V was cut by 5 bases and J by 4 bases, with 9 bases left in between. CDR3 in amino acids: CASSNVSYEQYF. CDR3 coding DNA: TGTGCCAGCAGCAACGTCTCTTACGAGCAGTACTTC.